This T cell receptor beta chain was sequenced during a study of cytomegalovirus exposure and HLA in healthy donors. Primers for the PCR totalled 60 Vbeta and 13 Jbeta. Sequencing used immunoSEQ multiplex PCR; TCRdb keeps in-frame clones, though not all of them. The repertoire holds fewer than 130,000 clones, with about 68% as singletons. Worth noting for this clone: What it recognizes is unknown.

Whole-study results and caveats: Prior analysis indicated that the majority of TCR beta V segments exhibited productivity approximately 90% or approximately 30% of the time. Sequencing likely produced, as an artifact, a cluster of highly shared sequence variants. Exclusion applied to some V segments, including TRBV6-2 and TRBV6-3, as they were indistinguishable. Apart from CMV serostatus, no immune exposure information was available.

Losses at the gene ends were 1 base for V and 5 bases for J; bases not matched to a gene: 5. Germline V lookup: CDR1 SGHAT, CDR2 FQDESV (reference sequence). This CDR3 has 15 residues. V gene TRBV11-1 combines with J gene TRBJ2-5; TRBD2 matches 9 bases. This sequence originates from a man aged 30 to 39 in good health and CMV-seropositive. What was sequenced was PBMCs. CDR3 nucleotides: TGTGCCAGCAGCTTAGGCGCGGGGGGGCACGAGACCCAGTACTTC. Encoded protein: CASSLGAGGHETQYF.